This T cell receptor beta chain was identified in a study of T cell responses to AZD1222 COVID-19 vaccine. Study overall: Second-dose intervals near 4 or 12 weeks were combined.

TCRdb keeps only in-frame clones here, not all; method: immunoSEQ multiplex PCR. The data show approximately 110,000 clones, with more than 75% seen just once and 9.8% held by the top ten. CDR3 length: 13 amino acids. For this clone: As yet, its antigen is unknown.

Study observations and caveats: Females made up more of the donors, who were largely white British, and clonal diversity may have come out too low. Targets within unmutated variant regions were reportedly found for nearly half of spike-specific TCRs.

The material sequenced was peripheral blood, taken on day 0 of AZD1222 vaccination. The chain is built from TRBV21-1 and TRBJ1-1. TRBV21-1 is a recognized pseudogene. This clonotype originated in an adult in good health. This chain's CDR3 is CASSLVWYTEAFF. In nucleotides, the CDR3 is TGTGCCAGCAGCTTGGTGTGGTACACTGAAGCTTTCTTT.